This passage covers 6 T cell receptor beta chains from one sample sequenced in a study of somatic mutations in cytotoxic T cells in rheumatoid arthritis. Sequencing used immunoSEQ multiplex PCR; TCRdb keeps in-frame clones, though not all of them. The sample yields around 15,000 clones, about 80% seen once. Sample: CD8+ T cells sorted from blood. The receptors shown here come from an adult with rheumatoid arthritis.

The chain carries TRBV9 and TRBJ1-4; unclear D gene. CDR3 length equals 14 residues. Germline values: CDR1 SGDLS, CDR2 YYNGEE. V lost 2 bases and J 7 bases, leaving 12 bases between the germline ends. The CDR3 sequence is CASSVRGQGEKLFF. CDR3 coding DNA: TGTGCCAGCAGCGTCCGTGGGCAAGGTGAAAAACTGTTTTTT. The entire variable domain, with the rest obtained from reference TRBV9 and TRBJ1-4, is as follows: DSGVTQTPKHLITATGQRVTLRCSPRSGDLSVYWYQQSLDQGLQFLIQYYNGEERAKGNILERFSAQQFPDLHSELNLSSLELGDSALYFCASSVRGQGEKLFFGSGTQLSVL.

This chain uses TRBV19 with TRBJ1-5; TRBD1 aligns across 7 bases. J gave up 0 bases and V 4 bases, and 3 bases lay outside the gene matches. Per germline, CDR1 LNHDA and CDR2 SQIVND (reference sequence). The CDR3 length is 15 residues. The CDR3 here is CASSTGGYSNQPQHF. The DNA for the CDR3 is TGTGCCAGTAGTACAGGGGGATATAGCAATCAGCCCCAGCATTTT.

This rearrangement joins TRBV12-5 to TRBJ2-1; 7 nucleotides match TRBD2. Trimming removed 5 bases from V and 2 bases from J; junction bases left unmatched: 9. The CDR3 extends over 16 amino acids. The germline CDR1 and CDR2 sequences are LGHNT and FRNRAP. The CDR3 protein is CASGALSGGAYNEQFF. CDR3 DNA: TGTGCTAGTGGTGCCCTTAGTGGGGGGGCCTACAATGAGCAGTTCTTC.

The chain uses TRBV28 and TRBJ1-2; D unclear. Trimming shortened V by 6 bases and J by 3 bases, and 14 bases separated the two germline ends. Looked up from germline, CDR1 is MDHEN and CDR2 is SYDVKM. The length of the CDR3 is 14 residues. CDR3 in amino acids: CASSHPKTDYGYTF. The CDR3 DNA sequence: TGTGCCAGCAGCCACCCCAAGACGGACTATGGCTACACCTTC.

The chain employs TRBV28 and TRBJ2-2; 7 bases line up with TRBD1. J was trimmed by 3 bases and V by 6 bases; bases with no gene match: 7. The CDR3 length is 15 residues. Germline CDR1 and CDR2: MDHEN and SYDVKM. The CDR3 is CASSEGQADTGELFF. The CDR3 nucleotides are TGTGCCAGCAGCGAAGGACAGGCGGACACCGGGGAGCTGTTTTTT.

The chain couples TRBV11-2 to TRBJ1-5; the match to TRBD1 covers 9 bases. V shed 1 base and J 5 bases; nucleotides not matched to a gene: 0. This CDR3 region has 14 residues. CDR1 and CDR2 from the germline V gene are SGHAT and FQNNGV. CDR3 sequence (DNA): TGTGCCAGCAGCTTAGGGACAGGGGATCAGCCCCAGCATTTT. Its translation: CASSLGTGDQPQHF. Looking up the rest from reference TRBV11-2 and TRBJ1-5 gives the full variable domain: EAGVAQSPRYKIIEKRQSVAFWCNPISGHATLYWYQQILGQGPKLLIQFQNNGVVDDSQLPKDRFSAERLKGVDSTLKIQPAKLEDSAVYLCASSLGTGDQPQHFGDGTRLSIL.